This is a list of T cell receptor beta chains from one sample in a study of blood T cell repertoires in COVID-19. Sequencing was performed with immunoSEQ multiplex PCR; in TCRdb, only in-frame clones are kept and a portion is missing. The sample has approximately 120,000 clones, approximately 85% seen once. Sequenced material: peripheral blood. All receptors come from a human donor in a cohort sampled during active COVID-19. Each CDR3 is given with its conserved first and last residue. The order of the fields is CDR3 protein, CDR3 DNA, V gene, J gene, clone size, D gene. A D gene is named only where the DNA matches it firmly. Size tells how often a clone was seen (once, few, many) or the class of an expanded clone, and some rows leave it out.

CDR3: CASSLAPQGGSYEQYF; DNA: TGTGCCAGCAGCTTAGCGCCGCAGGGGGGCTCCTACGAGCAGTACTTC; V: TRBV7-6; J: TRBJ2-7; size: -; D: -
CDR3: CSVEQGAGDTQYF; DNA: TGCAGCGTTGAGCAGGGGGCAGGAGATACGCAGTATTTT; V: TRBV29-1; J: TRBJ2-3; size: -; D: TRBD1
CDR3: CASSPGTSGGPRNEQFF; DNA: TGTGCCAGCAGCCCCGGGACTAGCGGGGGGCCTCGGAATGAGCAGTTCTTC; V: TRBV5-4; J: TRBJ2-1; size: -; D: TRBD2
CDR3: CASSLRTGWEGYTF; DNA: TGTGCCAGCAGCCTCCGGACAGGTTGGGAGGGCTACACCTTC; V: TRBV27; J: TRBJ1-2; size: -; D: TRBD1
CDR3: CASSSWTSGSEQYF; DNA: TGTGCCAGCAGCTCCTGGACTAGCGGGAGCGAGCAGTACTTC; V: TRBV13; J: TRBJ2-7; size: -; D: TRBD2
CDR3: CASSLRGYTDTQYF; DNA: TGCGCCAGCAGCTTGCGGGGGTATACAGATACGCAGTATTTT; V: TRBV5-1; J: TRBJ2-3; size: -; D: -
CDR3: CASSGDLSGRYNEQFF; DNA: TGTGCCAGCAGTGGGGACCTTAGCGGGCGATACAATGAGCAGTTCTTC; V: TRBV6-1; J: TRBJ2-1; size: -; D: TRBD2
CDR3: CASSLLVGLAGETQYF; DNA: TGTGCCAGCAGCTTGCTCGTGGGACTAGCAGGAGAGACCCAGTACTTC; V: TRBV5-8; J: TRBJ2-5; size: -; D: TRBD2
CDR3: CASSLGPGTVIYEQYF; DNA: TGCGCCAGCAGCTTGGGTCCGGGAACGGTCATCTACGAGCAGTACTTC; V: TRBV5-1; J: TRBJ2-7; size: -; D: -
CDR3: CASSLGGANHEQYF; DNA: TGTGCCAGCAGCCTAGGCGGGGCCAACCACGAGCAGTACTTC; V: TRBV5-8; J: TRBJ2-7; size: few; D: -
CDR3: CASSPRADTQYF; DNA: TGTGCCAGCAGCCCGAGGGCAGATACGCAGTATTTT; V: TRBV7-8; J: TRBJ2-3; size: once; D: -
CDR3: CAWRGLDEQYF; DNA: TGTGCCTGGAGGGGCCTGGACGAGCAGTACTTC; V: TRBV30; J: TRBJ2-7; size: -; D: -
CDR3: CAWSVQRGGQPQHF; DNA: TGTGCCTGGAGTGTACAACGGGGAGGTCAGCCCCAGCATTTT; V: TRBV30; J: TRBJ1-5; size: -; D: -
CDR3: CAFEGGQGSYEQYF; DNA: TGCGCCTTCGAGGGTGGACAGGGGTCCTACGAGCAGTACTTC; V: TRBV5-1; J: TRBJ2-7; size: once; D: TRBD1
CDR3: CASSPPQTGYSPLHF; DNA: TGTGCCAGCAGCCCGCCCCAGACAGGGTATTCACCCCTCCACTTT; V: TRBV7-9; J: TRBJ1-6; size: once; D: TRBD1
CDR3: CASSERTDNSPLHF; DNA: TGTGCCAGCAGCGAAAGGACAGATAATTCACCCCTCCACTTT; V: TRBV5-5; J: TRBJ1-6; size: -; D: -
CDR3: CASSLAGEPPYEQYF; DNA: TGTGCCAGCAGCTTAGCCGGGGAACCTCCCTACGAGCAGTACTTC; V: TRBV7-9; J: TRBJ2-7; size: few; D: -
CDR3: CASSPRRASPPDTQYF; DNA: TGTGCCAGCAGCCCTCGGCGGGCCTCGCCCCCAGATACGCAGTATTTT; V: TRBV5-5; J: TRBJ2-3; size: -; D: -
CDR3: CASSLEQRSPLHF; DNA: TGTGCCAGCAGTTTGGAGCAACGATCACCCCTCCACTTT; V: TRBV12-3/TRBV12-4; J: TRBJ1-6; size: -; D: -
CDR3: CASRRQGKNTEAFF; DNA: TGTGCCAGCAGGAGACAGGGGAAGAACACTGAAGCTTTCTTT; V: TRBV5-6; J: TRBJ1-1; size: -; D: TRBD1
CDR3: CASSDPGPGLNYGYTF; DNA: TGTGCCAGCAGTGACCCTGGACCGGGACTTAACTATGGCTACACCTTC; V: TRBV6-4; J: TRBJ1-2; size: -; D: -
CDR3: CASSKGVGELFF; DNA: TGTGCCAGCAGCAAGGGGGTCGGGGAGCTGTTTTTT; V: TRBV11-3; J: TRBJ2-2; size: -; D: -
CDR3: CASSGGADRGDTQYF; DNA: TGTGCCAGCAGCGGAGGGGCCGACCGTGGGGATACGCAGTATTTT; V: TRBV11-2; J: TRBJ2-3; size: -; D: -
CDR3: CASSSLAGSTDTQYF; DNA: TGCGCCAGCAGCTCGTTAGCGGGGAGCACAGATACGCAGTATTTT; V: TRBV5-1; J: TRBJ2-3; size: -; D: TRBD2
CDR3: CASSLGLAGEETQYF; DNA: TGTGCCAGCAGCTTGGGACTAGCGGGGGAAGAGACCCAGTACTTC; V: TRBV5-5; J: TRBJ2-5; size: -; D: TRBD2
CDR3: CAWSGDRGNQETQYF; DNA: TGTGCCTGGAGCGGGGACAGGGGAAATCAAGAGACCCAGTACTTC; V: TRBV30; J: TRBJ2-5; size: -; D: TRBD1
CDR3: CASSTGLAGDGELFF; DNA: TGTGCCAGTAGTACGGGGCTAGCGGGGGACGGGGAGCTGTTTTTT; V: TRBV19; J: TRBJ2-2; size: -; D: TRBD2
CDR3: CASSLEQYYGYTF; DNA: TGCGCCAGCAGCTTGGAACAGTACTATGGCTACACCTTC; V: TRBV5-1; J: TRBJ1-2; size: -; D: -
CDR3: CASKRTANYGYTF; DNA: TGTGCCAGCAAGCGGACAGCCAACTATGGCTACACCTTC; V: TRBV5-6; J: TRBJ1-2; size: once; D: -
CDR3: CASAEGAATNEKLFF; DNA: TGTGCCAGCGCGGAGGGCGCAGCAACTAATGAAAAACTGTTTTTT; V: TRBV7-9; J: TRBJ1-4; size: -; D: -
CDR3: CASSEVETGGQNEQFF; DNA: TGTGCCAGCAGTGAAGTAGAGACAGGGGGCCAAAATGAGCAGTTCTTC; V: TRBV6-4; J: TRBJ2-1; size: -; D: TRBD1
CDR3: CASSDNRASTDTQYF; DNA: TGTGCCAGCAGCGACAACAGGGCAAGCACAGATACGCAGTATTTT; V: TRBV9; J: TRBJ2-3; size: few; D: -
CDR3: CASSYLAGQRGEKLFF; DNA: TGTGCCAGCAGTTACTTAGCGGGACAGAGGGGGGAAAAACTGTTTTTT; V: TRBV6-5; J: TRBJ1-4; size: many; D: TRBD1
CDR3: CASSPTPPTGAAGELFF; DNA: TGTGCCAGCAGCCCTACCCCGCCCACAGGGGCGGCCGGGGAGCTGTTTTTT; V: TRBV3-1/TRBV3-2; J: TRBJ2-2; size: -; D: TRBD1
CDR3: CASSLDSGGTEAFF; DNA: TGTGCCAGCAGCTTAGATTCGGGGGGGACTGAAGCTTTCTTT; V: TRBV7-9; J: TRBJ1-1; size: -; D: -
CDR3: CASSEAGRVISGYTF; DNA: TGTGCCAGCAGTGAGGCCGGCCGGGTAATTAGCGGCTACACCTTC; V: TRBV6-1; J: TRBJ1-2; size: once; D: -
CDR3: CASSLDQGTQYF; DNA: TGCGCCAGCAGCTTGGACCAGGGCACTCAGTACTTC; V: TRBV5-1; J: TRBJ2-4; size: -; D: -
CDR3: CASKPPGLGVPNTGELFF; DNA: TGTGCCAGCAAACCACCGGGACTAGGGGTGCCGAACACCGGGGAGCTGTTTTTT; V: TRBV28; J: TRBJ2-2; size: -; D: TRBD2
CDR3: CASSSLAGNQETQYF; DNA: TGTGCCAGCTCATCACTAGCGGGGAACCAAGAGACCCAGTACTTC; V: TRBV18; J: TRBJ2-5; size: -; D: TRBD2
CDR3: CASSPAGGTLQETQYF; DNA: TGTGCCAGCAGCCCGGCTGGGGGGACCCTCCAAGAGACCCAGTACTTC; V: TRBV3-1/TRBV3-2; J: TRBJ2-5; size: once; D: -
CDR3: CASSPRLAGAPTVTDTQYF; DNA: TGTGCCAGCAGCCCCCGACTAGCGGGGGCCCCGACCGTCACAGATACGCAGTATTTT; V: TRBV9; J: TRBJ2-3; size: -; D: TRBD2
CDR3: CASSRDFSNQPQHF; DNA: TGTGCCAGCAGCCGGGACTTTAGCAATCAGCCCCAGCATTTT; V: TRBV5-8; J: TRBJ1-5; size: -; D: -
CDR3: CASSLGGSGDYGYTF; DNA: TGTGCCAGCAGCTTAGGTGGGAGTGGAGACTATGGCTACACCTTC; V: TRBV7-9; J: TRBJ1-2; size: -; D: -
CDR3: CAIRYSTEANTGELFF; DNA: TGTGCCATCAGATACTCGACAGAGGCGAACACCGGGGAGCTGTTTTTT; V: TRBV10-3; J: TRBJ2-2; size: once; D: -
CDR3: CASSFNSGGTGTQYF; DNA: TGCGCCAGCAGCTTTAATAGCGGGGGGACAGGGACGCAGTATTTT; V: TRBV5-1; J: TRBJ2-3; size: -; D: -
CDR3: CASSSGLAGYQETQYF; DNA: TGTGCCAGCAGCTCTGGACTAGCGGGGTACCAAGAGACCCAGTACTTC; V: TRBV7-2; J: TRBJ2-5; size: -; D: TRBD2
CDR3: CASSITGVGLNTEAFF; DNA: TGTGCCAGTAGTATAACCGGGGTCGGGTTGAACACTGAAGCTTTCTTT; V: TRBV19; J: TRBJ1-1; size: -; D: -
CDR3: CASRETGGNSPLHF; DNA: TGCGCCAGCAGGGAGACAGGGGGTAATTCACCCCTCCACTTT; V: TRBV5-1; J: TRBJ1-6; size: -; D: TRBD1
CDR3: CASRQTGSYEQYF; DNA: TGTGCCAGCAGGCAGACAGGGTCCTACGAGCAGTACTTC; V: TRBV28; J: TRBJ2-7; size: -; D: TRBD1
CDR3: CASSVLYTDTQYF; DNA: TGTGCCAGCAGTGTACTATACACAGATACGCAGTATTTT; V: TRBV2; J: TRBJ2-3; size: -; D: -
CDR3: CASSLETGNHNQPQHF; DNA: TGTGCCAGCAGCTTAGAAACAGGGAATCACAATCAGCCCCAGCATTTT; V: TRBV7-7; J: TRBJ1-5; size: -; D: -
CDR3: CATSDRRPGQGACEQYF; DNA: TGTGCCACCAGTGATCGACGACCGGGACAGGGGGCTTGCGAGCAGTACTTC; V: TRBV24-1; J: TRBJ2-7; size: few; D: TRBD1